The source of this T cell receptor (beta chain) is a study of blood T cell repertoires in COVID-19. Sequenced by immunoSEQ multiplex PCR; TCRdb stores in-frame clones only, minus some. The sample has 250,000 to 350,000 clones; around 89% are singletons. Trimming left V 0 bases short and J 2 bases short, with 7 bases between. This CDR3 comprises 14 residues. Germline V gives CDR1 MNHEY, CDR2 SMNVEV (reference sequence). The source of this sequence is a woman aged 18-35 years with acute COVID-19. The chain employs TRBV27 and TRBJ1-2; D is undetermined. Material: PBMCs or T cells enriched from blood (not recorded which). The CDR3 DNA reads as TGTGCCAGCAGTTTATCGTCCCAGAACTATGGCTACACCTTC. Amino acid sequence: CASSLSSQNYGYTF.